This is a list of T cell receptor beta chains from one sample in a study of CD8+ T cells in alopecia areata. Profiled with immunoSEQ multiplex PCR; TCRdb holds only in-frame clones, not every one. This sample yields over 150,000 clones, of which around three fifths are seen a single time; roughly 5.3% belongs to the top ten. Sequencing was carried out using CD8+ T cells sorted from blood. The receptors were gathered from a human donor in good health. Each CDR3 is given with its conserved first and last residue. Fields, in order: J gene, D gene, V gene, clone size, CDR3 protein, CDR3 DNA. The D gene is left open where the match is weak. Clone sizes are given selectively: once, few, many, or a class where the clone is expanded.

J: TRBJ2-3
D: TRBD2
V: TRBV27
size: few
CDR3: CASTTRGGADTQYF
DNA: TGTGCCAGCACAACTCGCGGGGGTGCAGATACGCAGTATTTT

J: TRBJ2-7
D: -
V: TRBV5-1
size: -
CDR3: CASSLAWGEASYEQYF
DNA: TGCGCCAGCAGCTTGGCCTGGGGGGAGGCCTCCTACGAGCAGTACTTC

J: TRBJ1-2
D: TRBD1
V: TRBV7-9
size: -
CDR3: CASSPIGTGGPQDYGYTF
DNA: TGTGCCAGCAGCCCAATCGGGACAGGGGGCCCACAGGACTATGGCTACACCTTC

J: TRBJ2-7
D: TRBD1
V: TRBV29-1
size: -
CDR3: CSVETGGTYEQYF
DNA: TGCAGCGTTGAAACAGGGGGCACTTACGAGCAGTACTTC

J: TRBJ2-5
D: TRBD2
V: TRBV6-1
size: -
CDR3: CASSASSGGETQYF
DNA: TGTGCCAGCAGCGCTTCTAGCGGGGGAGAGACCCAGTACTTC

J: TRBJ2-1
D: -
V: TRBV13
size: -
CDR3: CASSSRSSYNEQFF
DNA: TGTGCCAGCAGTTCCCGGAGCTCCTACAATGAGCAGTTCTTC

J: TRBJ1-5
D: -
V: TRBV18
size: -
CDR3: CASSEGSNQPQHF
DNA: TGTGCCAGTTCCGAAGGTAGCAATCAGCCCCAGCATTTT

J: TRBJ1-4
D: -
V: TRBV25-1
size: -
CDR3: CASSEFTTDEKLFF
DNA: TGTGCCAGCAGTGAATTCACGACTGATGAAAAACTGTTTTTT

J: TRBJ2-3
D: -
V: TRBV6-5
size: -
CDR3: CASSRRREEDTQYF
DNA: TGTGCCAGCAGTAGGCGAAGGGAGGAAGATACGCAGTATTTT

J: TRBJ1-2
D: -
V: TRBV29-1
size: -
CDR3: CRAGTQGDYGYTF
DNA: TGCAGAGCCGGGACGCAGGGAGACTATGGCTACACCTTC

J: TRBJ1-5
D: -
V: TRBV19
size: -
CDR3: CASSKINQPQHF
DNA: TGTGCCAGTAGTAAGATCAATCAGCCCCAGCATTTT

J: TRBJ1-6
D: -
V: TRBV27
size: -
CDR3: CASTSGEWGTSPLHF
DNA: TGTGCCAGCACTTCCGGGGAATGGGGTACTTCACCCCTCCACTTT

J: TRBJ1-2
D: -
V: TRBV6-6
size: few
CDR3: CASKPDSRHGYTF
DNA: TGTGCCAGCAAACCAGACAGTCGCCATGGCTACACCTTC

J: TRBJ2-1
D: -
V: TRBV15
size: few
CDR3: CATSREGSINNEQFF
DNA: TGTGCCACCAGCAGAGAGGGGTCTATAAACAATGAGCAGTTCTTC

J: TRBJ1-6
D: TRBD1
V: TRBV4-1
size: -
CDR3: CASSQDQKGRGRYNSPLHF
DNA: TGCGCCAGCAGCCAAGATCAGAAGGGCAGGGGGCGGTATAATTCACCCCTCCACTTT

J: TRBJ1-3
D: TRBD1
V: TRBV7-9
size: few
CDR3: CASSKTGSGNTIYF
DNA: TGTGCCAGCAGCAAGACAGGGAGCGGAAACACCATATATTTT

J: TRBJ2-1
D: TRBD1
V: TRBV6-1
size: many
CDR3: CASSESIGTGDYEQFF
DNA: TGTGCCAGCAGTGAAAGTATCGGGACAGGGGATTATGAGCAGTTCTTC

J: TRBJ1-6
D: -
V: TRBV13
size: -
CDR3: CASSLGRGNSPLHF
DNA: TGTGCCAGCAGCTTAGGAAGGGGGAATTCACCCCTCCACTTT

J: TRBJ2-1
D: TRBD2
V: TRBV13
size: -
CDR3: CASSPKRGGSYNEQFF
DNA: TGTGCCAGCAGTCCTAAGCGGGGGGGCTCCTACAATGAGCAGTTCTTC

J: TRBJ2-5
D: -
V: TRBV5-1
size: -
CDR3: CASSLDKSGETQYF
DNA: TGCGCCAGCAGCTTGGATAAATCTGGAGAGACCCAGTACTTC

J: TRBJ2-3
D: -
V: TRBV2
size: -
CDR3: CASSETPGASLTDTQYF
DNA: TGTGCCAGCAGTGAGACACCCGGGGCCTCTTTGACAGATACGCAGTATTTT

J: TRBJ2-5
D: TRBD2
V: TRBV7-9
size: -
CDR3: CASTRLTSGDSVEETQYF
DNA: TGTGCCAGCACCAGACTGACTAGCGGGGATTCTGTGGAAGAGACCCAGTACTTC

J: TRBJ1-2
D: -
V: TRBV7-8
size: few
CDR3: CASSLGTPSDGYTF
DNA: TGTGCCAGCAGCCTTGGGACTCCCTCCGATGGCTACACCTTC

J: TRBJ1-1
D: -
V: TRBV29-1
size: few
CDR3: CSVVRSEAFF
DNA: TGCAGCGTTGTGCGTTCTGAAGCTTTCTTT

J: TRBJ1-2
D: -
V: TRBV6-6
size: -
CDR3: CASSSRDKPYGYTF
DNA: TGTGCCAGCAGTTCGAGGGACAAACCCTATGGCTACACCTTC

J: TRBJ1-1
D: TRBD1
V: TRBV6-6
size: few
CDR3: CASSPRTGGITEAFF
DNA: TGTGCCAGCAGTCCCCGAACAGGGGGAATCACTGAAGCTTTCTTT

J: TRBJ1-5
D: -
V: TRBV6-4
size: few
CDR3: CAPSAPYSNQPQHF
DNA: TGTGCCCCCAGTGCACCTTATAGCAATCAGCCCCAGCATTTT

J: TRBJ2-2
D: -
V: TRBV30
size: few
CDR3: CAWKGQNTGELFF
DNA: TGTGCCTGGAAGGGGCAGAACACCGGGGAGCTGTTTTTT

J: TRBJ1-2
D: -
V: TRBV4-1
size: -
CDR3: CASSQVGGRNYGYTF
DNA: TGCGCCAGCAGCCAAGTGGGAGGCCGGAACTATGGCTACACCTTC

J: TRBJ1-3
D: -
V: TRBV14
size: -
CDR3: CASSHIWNGNTIYF
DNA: TGTGCCAGCAGCCACATCTGGAACGGAAACACCATATATTTT

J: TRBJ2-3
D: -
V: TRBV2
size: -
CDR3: CASNPGGDTQYF
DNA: TGTGCCAGCAACCCGGGTGGAGATACGCAGTATTTT

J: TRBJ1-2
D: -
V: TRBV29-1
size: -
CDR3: CSVALGTGDGYTF
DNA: TGCAGCGTTGCCCTGGGTACAGGAGACGGCTACACCTTC

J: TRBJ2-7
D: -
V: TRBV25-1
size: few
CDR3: CASSAESEGYEQYF
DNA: TGTGCCAGCAGTGCCGAGTCAGAGGGGTACGAGCAGTACTTC

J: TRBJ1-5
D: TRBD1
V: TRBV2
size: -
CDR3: CASSPTGGDNQPQHF
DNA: TGTGCCAGCAGCCCGACAGGGGGCGACAATCAGCCCCAGCATTTT

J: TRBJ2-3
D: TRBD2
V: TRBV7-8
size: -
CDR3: CASSPRTSGPTDTQYF
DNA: TGTGCCAGCAGCCCCCGGACTAGCGGCCCCACAGATACGCAGTATTTT

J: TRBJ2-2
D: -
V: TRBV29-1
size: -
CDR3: CSVLRGNTGELFF
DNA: TGCAGCGTACTAAGAGGGAACACCGGGGAGCTGTTTTTT

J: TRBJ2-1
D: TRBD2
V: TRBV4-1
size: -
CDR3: CASSLDRLAGLGQFF
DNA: TGCGCCAGCAGCCTCGACCGGTTAGCGGGTCTGGGGCAGTTCTTC

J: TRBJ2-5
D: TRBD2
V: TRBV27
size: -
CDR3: CASSTGTTNQETQYF
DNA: TGTGCCAGCAGTACCGGGACTACCAACCAAGAGACCCAGTACTTC

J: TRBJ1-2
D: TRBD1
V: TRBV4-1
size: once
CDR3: CASSQDGSPGQGTYGYTF
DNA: TGCGCCAGCAGCCAAGATGGGTCTCCGGGACAGGGGACCTATGGCTACACCTTC

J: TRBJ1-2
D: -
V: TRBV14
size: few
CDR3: CASSQVAGAGYTF
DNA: TGTGCCAGCAGCCAAGTCGCGGGGGCTGGCTACACCTTC

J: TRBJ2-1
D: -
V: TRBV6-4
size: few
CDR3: CASSDSGSSSYNEQFF
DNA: TGTGCCAGCAGTGACTCGGGCAGCTCCTCCTACAATGAGCAGTTCTTC

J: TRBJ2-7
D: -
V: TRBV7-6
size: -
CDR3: CASSLEGTASEQYF
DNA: TGTGCCAGCAGCTTAGAAGGGACCGCCTCTGAGCAGTACTTC

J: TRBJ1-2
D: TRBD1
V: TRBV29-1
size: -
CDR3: CSVEPGTGTNYGYTF
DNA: TGCAGCGTTGAACCCGGGACAGGGACTAACTATGGCTACACCTTC

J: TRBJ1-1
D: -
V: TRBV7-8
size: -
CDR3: CASSLLVTGEAFF
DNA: TGTGCCAGCAGCTTGTTGGTTACGGGTGAAGCTTTCTTT

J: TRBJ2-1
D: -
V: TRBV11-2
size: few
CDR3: CASTHITLGEQFF
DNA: TGTGCCAGCACCCACATTACTTTGGGTGAGCAGTTCTTC

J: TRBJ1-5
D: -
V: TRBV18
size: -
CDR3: CASSPEGNSNQPQHF
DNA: TGTGCCAGCTCACCGGAGGGAAATAGCAATCAGCCCCAGCATTTT